The 21 T cell receptor beta chains given below trace back to one sample, sequenced in a study of cytomegalovirus exposure and HLA in healthy donors (dated by TCRdb to about 2017). Library generation was performed with the immunoSEQ multiplex PCR assay. TCRdb retrieved this table from immuneACCESS and kept in-frame rearrangements only. Not all clones are present; in checked studies, unresolved V genes account for under half, and no reason is known for the remainder. Across this sample there are tens of thousands of clones, with around 96% seen only once. About 4.3% of the sample belongs to the ten largest clones. Sequencing input: PBMCs. These receptor sequences come from a man between 18 and 35 years old in good health and CMV-seropositive.

The V call is TRBV18, the J call TRBJ2-6, with a possible D match to TRBD1 (5 bases). Looked up from germline, CDR1 is KGHSH and CDR2 is LQKENI. The CDR3 extends over 17 amino acids. Trimming shortened V by 6 bases and J by 0 bases, and 15 bases separated the two germline ends. CDR3 sequence (DNA): TGTGCCAGCTCGACAGCTCCCTCCTTCTCTGGGGCCAACGTCCTGACTTTC. Its protein is CASSTAPSFSGANVLTF. The complete variable domain, with remaining parts taken from reference TRBV18 and TRBJ2-6, reads NAGVMQNPRHLVRRRGQEARLRCSPMKGHSHVYWYRQLPEEGLKFMVYLQKENIIDESGMPKERFSAEFPKEGPSILRIQQVVRGDSAAYFCASSTAPSFSGANVLTFGAGSRLTVL.

V and J are TRBV23-1 and TRBJ2-7; TRBD1 agrees at 7 bases. TRBV23-1 is given ORF status, its function remaining uncertain. J lost 4 bases, V lost 3 bases, and 12 bases had no gene match. The length of the CDR3 is 16 residues. The CDR3 bases are TGCGCCAGCAGTCAGACTCGATTAGACAGGGTTTACGAGCAGTACTTC. Protein: CASSQTRLDRVYEQYF.

V and J are TRBV7-6 and TRBJ1-4, with a possible D match to TRBD1 (6 bases). CDR3 length equals 15 residues. Germline CDR1 reads SGHVS; CDR2 reads FNYEAQ. V was pared by 5 bases and J by 1 base, with 11 bases between. The CDR3 sequence: CASSDTGLTNEKLFF. The CDR3 nucleotides are TGTGCCAGCAGCGATACAGGGTTAACTAATGAAAAACTGTTTTTT.

The chain links TRBV28 to TRBJ1-2; D is unclear. Germline CDR1 and CDR2: MDHEN and SYDVKM. The CDR3 consists of 19 residues. V dropped 3 bases and J dropped 0 bases, with 23 bases sitting between them. The CDR3 spells CASSFFWKWRGGANYGYTF. The CDR3 coding sequence is TGTGCCAGCAGTTTCTTCTGGAAATGGCGAGGAGGAGCTAACTATGGCTACACCTTC.

The chain combines TRBV10-3 with TRBJ2-7; D might be TRBD2 (5 bases). V was trimmed by 2 bases and J by 3 bases, leaving 11 bases between them. The CDR3 runs 14 residues. CDR1 is ENHRY, CDR2 SYGVKD, per germline. This CDR3 reads CAISEGPGNYEQYF. In nucleotides, the CDR3 is TGTGCCATCAGTGAGGGCCCGGGAAACTACGAGCAGTACTTC.

The chain recombines TRBV28 with TRBJ2-7, with TRBD1 matching 9 bases. CDR1 is MDHEN, CDR2 SYDVKM, per germline. V lost 6 bases and J lost 7; bases outside the gene matches: 13. The CDR3 contains 15 residues. The chain's CDR3 is CASRASGQGNYEQYF. The CDR3 bases are TGTGCCAGCAGGGCCTCGGGACAGGGTAATTATGAGCAGTACTTC.

The rearrangement joins TRBV9 to TRBJ1-4; D possibly corresponds to TRBD1 (5 bases). Looked up from germline, CDR1 is SGDLS and CDR2 is YYNGEE. The V end was cut by 3 bases, the J end by 5 bases, with 11 bases between. The CDR3 contains 14 residues. The CDR3 DNA follows: TGTGCCAGCAGCGCAGACAGAAACAATGAAAAACTGTTTTTT. This translates into CASSADRNNEKLFF.

CDR3 loop: CASSRDREDGYTF. CDR3 nucleotide sequence: TGTGCCAGCAGCCGGGACAGGGAGGATGGCTACACCTTC. The chain uses TRBV6-5 and TRBJ1-2; 9 bases agree with TRBD1. In germline, CDR1 is MNHEY, CDR2 SVGAGI. This CDR3 contains 13 residues. V lost 6 bases, J lost 6 bases, and 5 bases stayed unmatched.

The V and J genes are TRBV19 and TRBJ2-7; 9 bases fit TRBD1. With V trimmed by 5 bases and J by 5 bases, 7 bases remained unmatched. In germline, CDR1 is LNHDA, CDR2 SQIVND (reference sequence). The CDR3 covers 14 residues. CDR3 DNA sequence: TGTGCCAGTAGTCCCCGGACAGGGGTGGACGAGCAGTACTTC. This gives the protein CASSPRTGVDEQYF.

The chain links TRBV28 to TRBJ1-1, with TRBD1 matching 7 bases. The CDR3 is 13 amino acids. From germline, CDR1 is MDHEN and CDR2 SYDVKM. V lost 6 bases to trimming and J lost 1 base; unmatched junction nucleotides: 2. CDR3 loop: CASRRTGNTEAFF. In nucleotides, the CDR3 is TGTGCCAGCAGAAGGACAGGGAACACTGAAGCTTTCTTT.

This rearrangement joins TRBV7-8 to TRBJ2-5, with 12 bases that match TRBD2. CDR3 size: 16 residues. J was trimmed by 3 bases and V by 5 bases; bases with no gene match: 7. Germline-derived CDR1 and CDR2 are SGHVS and FQNEAQ. CDR3 in amino acids: CASSETRTSGKETQYF. CDR3 nucleotide sequence: TGTGCCAGCAGCGAGACCCGGACTAGCGGGAAAGAGACCCAGTACTTC.

CDR3 in amino acids: CASSFGQGSYEQYF. The DNA for the CDR3 is TGTGCCAGCAGCTTTGGACAGGGGTCCTACGAGCAGTACTTC. The chain combines TRBV7-2 with TRBJ2-7; 9 bases are shared with TRBD1. The CDR3 runs to 14 residues. Germline CDR1 and CDR2: SGHTA and FQGNSA. The ends lost 3 bases at V and 1 base at J; junction bases unmatched: 1.

V gene TRBV11-2 combines with J gene TRBJ1-6, with D unclear. The CDR3 is 14 amino acids. Germline V gene lookup returns CDR1 SGHAT and CDR2 FQNNGV. V was cut by 1 base and J by 7 bases, with 8 bases left in between. CDR3 sequence reads: CASSLVFGNSPLHF. The CDR3 DNA is TGTGCCAGCAGCTTAGTGTTTGGCAATTCACCCCTCCACTTT.

The chain is built from TRBV19 and TRBJ2-1; TRBD2 matches at 9 bases. The CDR3 totals 17 residues. V gave up 9 bases and J gave up 3 bases; unmatched junction bases: 15. CDR1 is LNHDA and CDR2 is SQIVND in the germline V gene (reference sequence). The CDR3, as DNA: TGTGCCAGCACAAAAAAGCGGGGGGTGCTCGGCTACAATGAGCAGTTCTTC. Protein product: CASTKKRGVLGYNEQFF.

The genes are TRBV11-2 and TRBJ2-1; 7 positions agree with TRBD1. The CDR3 has 15 amino acids. Germline-derived CDR1 and CDR2 are SGHAT and FQNNGV. Trimming at V came to 6 bases and at J to 1 base, leaving 6 bases not matched to a gene. CDR3 coding DNA: TGTGCCAGCAGACCCGGGACAGAGTCCTACAATGAGCAGTTCTTC. This codes for CASRPGTESYNEQFF.

The rearrangement uses TRBV9 and TRBJ1-1, with D tentatively TRBD1 (5 bases). Germline V gene lookup returns CDR1 SGDLS and CDR2 YYNGEE. The CDR3 loop spans 14 amino acids. Trimming took 1 base from V and 4 from J, leaving 11 bases between them. CDR3 residues: CASSVMTGGTEAFF. The CDR3 DNA reads as TGTGCCAGCAGCGTAATGACGGGGGGCACTGAAGCTTTCTTT.

The V gene is TRBV14, the J gene TRBJ1-2, with D possibly TRBD1 on 6 matching bases. This CDR3 region has 13 residues. V lost 0 bases, J lost 7 bases, and 9 bases lay in between. Germline values: CDR1 SGHDN, CDR2 FVKESK. CDR3 DNA: TGTGCCAGCAGCCAAGAGGACAGTGGTGGCTACACCTTC. Protein product: CASSQEDSGGYTF.

The V call is TRBV6-5, the J call TRBJ2-3; perhaps TRBD1 as D (5 bases). Germline V CDR1 and CDR2: MNHEY, SVGAGI. The CDR3 length is 14 residues. Trimming cost V 1 base and J 4 bases, with 9 bases left between them. The CDR3 DNA follows: TGTGCCAGCAGTTACTACAGGTTGTCAGATACGCAGTATTTT. This sequence encodes CASSYYRLSDTQYF.

The chain employs TRBV29-1 and TRBJ2-7; 12 bases match TRBD2. The CDR3 loop spans 15 amino acids. Germline loops: CDR1 SQVTM, CDR2 ANQGSEA. With 7 bases clipped from V and 4 bases from J, the junction kept 11 bases outside the gene matches. In nucleotides, the CDR3 is TGCAGCGGCCTCGGACTAGCGGGGAGTGCATACGAGCAGTACTTC. Protein: CSGLGLAGSAYEQYF.

The V and J genes are TRBV14 and TRBJ2-4; TRBD2 agrees at 9 bases. Germline loops: CDR1 SGHDN, CDR2 FVKESK. The V gene end was trimmed by 0 bases and the J gene end by 12 bases; junction bases not matched to a gene: 6. The CDR3 runs to 14 residues. As DNA, the CDR3 is TGTGCCAGCAGCCAAGATTTAAGCGGGAGGAATCAGTACTTC. It yields the protein CASSQDLSGRNQYF. The full variable domain, in which reference TRBV14 and TRBJ2-4 provide the parts outside the CDR3, is EAGVTQFPSHSVIEKGQTVTLRCDPISGHDNLYWYRRVMGKEIKFLLHFVKESKQDESGMPNNRFLAERTGGTYSTLKVQPAELEDSGVYFCASSQDLSGRNQYFGAGTRLSVL.

In this sample, this clone turned up a few times. The chain carries TRBV4-3 and TRBJ2-1; 9 bases line up with TRBD1. V trimming: 3 bases; J trimming: 0 bases; junction bases outside the gene matches: 3. Germline CDR1 reads LGHNA; CDR2 reads YSLEER. The CDR3 totals 16 residues. CDR3 residues: CASSQETGGSYNEQFF. CDR3 sequence (DNA): TGCGCCAGCAGCCAGGAGACAGGGGGCTCCTACAATGAGCAGTTCTTC.